The 8 T cell receptor beta chains below all came from one sample that was sequenced in a study of monozygotic twins with inflammatory bowel disease. TCRdb re-called the 5' RACE reads; every CDR3 protein appears as one record, without DNA. This table holds 150,000 to 200,000 distinct CDR3 sequences. Sequenced material: blood. The receptors derive from a human donor with ulcerative colitis or Crohn's disease, or a healthy co-twin of an affected twin (not recorded which).

The CDR3 is CASKSSYNSPLHF. The chain carries TRBV27 and TRBJ1-6. The CDR3 runs 13 residues. The V gene's germline CDR1 is MNHEY and CDR2 SMNVEV (reference sequence).

The rearrangement links TRBV12-3 or TRBV12-4 to TRBJ1-1. CDR3 length equals 14 residues. This CDR3 is CASSLAFRGTEVFF.

The rearrangement uses TRBV7-6 and TRBJ2-1; no DNA is available, so the TRBD1 call from TCRdb remains unchecked. Germline V CDR1 and CDR2: SGHVS, FNYEAQ. The CDR3 is 13 residues long. This CDR3 is CASSPPGYNEQFF.

The CDR3 sequence is CASSLSLAGAVNEQYF. This sequence joins TRBV5-6 and TRBJ2-7; TCRdb's D call, TRBD2, is unchecked because there is no DNA. The germline V gene has CDR1 SGHDT and CDR2 YYEEEE. CDR3 length equals 16 residues. Filled out from reference TRBV5-6 and TRBJ2-7, the complete variable domain reads DAGVTQSPTHLIKTRGQQVTLRCSPKSGHDTVSWYQQALGQGPQFIFQYYEEEERQRGNFPDRFSGHQFPNYSSELNVNALLLGDSALYLCASSLSLAGAVNEQYFGPGTRLTVT.

The rearrangement links TRBV5-4 to TRBJ1-6; as DNA is missing, the TRBD1 call by TCRdb cannot be tested. Germline-derived CDR1 and CDR2 are SGHNT and YYREEE (reference sequence). This CDR3 is built from 15 residues. CDR3 amino acids: CASSLAGTGNSPLHF.

The CDR3 loop is CATSDFEAEDTGELFF. The gene calls are TRBV24-1 and TRBJ2-2; with no DNA, the TCRdb D assignment of TRBD2 cannot be verified. Germline V gene sequence: CDR1 KGHDR, CDR2 SFDVKD. CDR3 length: 16 residues.

This chain uses TRBV5-1 with TRBJ1-4. This CDR3 has 13 amino acids. The germline V gene encodes CDR1 SGHRS and CDR2 YFSETQ. CDR3 loop: CASSPGTSGKLFF.

The gene calls are TRBV6-2 or TRBV6-3 and TRBJ1-5. This CDR3 contains 14 residues. In germline, CDR1 is MNHEY, CDR2 SVGEGT. This chain's CDR3 is CASNSIQLNQPQHF.